Each of the 4 T cell receptor beta chains below was sequenced from the same sample in a study of T cells in Graves' hyperthyroidism and ophthalmopathy. Template material for amplifying TCR beta CDR3 regions consisted of RNA transcripts. RT-PCR in the first round (using the HTBI primer set) targeted the TCR CDR3. One entry per CDR3 protein results from TCRdb running MiXCR on the multiplex PCR reads. The sample lists 360,000 or so distinct CDR3 sequences; roughly 15% were seen once. The sequencing input was blood. The origin of the receptors is an older woman with Graves' ophthalmopathy.

This clonotype was counted ten times or more. The rearrangement links TRBV7-8 to TRBJ1-5, with D possibly TRBD1 on 5 matching bases. Germline assignment: CDR1 SGHVS and CDR2 FQNEAQ. The V end lost 0 bases, the J end lost 7 bases, and 16 bases lay between the germline ends. This CDR3 is built from 16 residues. The CDR3, as DNA: TGTGCCAGCAGCTTAGCGCCGACGGGCTCAGGGCAGCCCCAGCATTTT. This sequence encodes CASSLAPTGSGQPQHF.

This clonotype was counted many times. This rearrangement joins TRBV20-1 to TRBJ2-5; D might be TRBD1 (6 bases). The CDR3 is made up of 12 amino acids. Germline V gives CDR1 DFQATT, CDR2 SNEGSKA (reference sequence). The germline V and J ends were trimmed by 4 bases and 7 bases, with 13 bases remaining between them. As DNA, the CDR3 is TGCAGTGCTACTCCAGGGGAAGGGACCCAGTACTTC. Protein sequence: CSATPGEGTQYF.

This clonotype was seen many times. This rearrangement joins TRBV2 to TRBJ2-7; 9 bases agree with TRBD2. The CDR3 length is 18 residues. The V and J ends lost 3 bases and 0 bases, in that order; junction bases with no gene match: 12. Per germline, CDR1 SNHLY and CDR2 FYNNEI. The CDR3 DNA reads TGTGCCAGCAGTGATGTGGCGGACCGTAGCGGGAGCTCCTACGAGCAGTACTTC. Translation gives CASSDVADRSGSSYEQYF.

There are many counts of this clonotype. CDR3 nucleotides: TGTGCCAGCAGCTTCGGACAGGGATTATCCTACGAGCAGTACTTC. Protein: CASSFGQGLSYEQYF. V is TRBV3-1 and J is TRBJ2-7, with 8 bases identical to TRBD1. The CDR3 sequence is 15 residues long. Germline values: CDR1 LGHDT, CDR2 YNNKEL (reference sequence). The J segment lost 1 base and the V segment lost 5 bases, leaving 7 bases of the junction unmatched.